The clone carrying this TCR beta chain was picked up one time. Its antigen is unidentified. The entry originates in a study of cytomegalovirus exposure and HLA in healthy donors. Study-wide findings and caveats: In a later analysis, V- and J-gene trimming of beta chains associated with a DCLRE1C missense variant, replicated independently. A list of 150 to 200 TCR beta chains associated with cytomegalovirus was given.

Both 60 Vbeta primers and 13 Jbeta primers went into the PCR. Assay: immunoSEQ multiplex PCR; the TCRdb copy retains only in-frame clones and omits some. The repertoire holds approximately 180,000 clones, with 70% to 90% as singletons. The sequence came from a woman aged 18-29 years in good health and CMV-seronegative. Specimen: PBMCs.

CDR3 in amino acids: CAWASGTAYEQYF. DNA for the CDR3: TGTGCCTGGGCCTCCGGGACAGCCTACGAGCAGTACTTC. The chain joins TRBV30 to TRBJ2-7; 7 nucleotides match TRBD1. Germline CDR1 is GTSNPN and CDR2 is SVGIG (reference sequence). This CDR3 spans 13 amino acids. The junction had 6 bases not matched to a gene; V was cut back by 5 bases and J by 2 bases.